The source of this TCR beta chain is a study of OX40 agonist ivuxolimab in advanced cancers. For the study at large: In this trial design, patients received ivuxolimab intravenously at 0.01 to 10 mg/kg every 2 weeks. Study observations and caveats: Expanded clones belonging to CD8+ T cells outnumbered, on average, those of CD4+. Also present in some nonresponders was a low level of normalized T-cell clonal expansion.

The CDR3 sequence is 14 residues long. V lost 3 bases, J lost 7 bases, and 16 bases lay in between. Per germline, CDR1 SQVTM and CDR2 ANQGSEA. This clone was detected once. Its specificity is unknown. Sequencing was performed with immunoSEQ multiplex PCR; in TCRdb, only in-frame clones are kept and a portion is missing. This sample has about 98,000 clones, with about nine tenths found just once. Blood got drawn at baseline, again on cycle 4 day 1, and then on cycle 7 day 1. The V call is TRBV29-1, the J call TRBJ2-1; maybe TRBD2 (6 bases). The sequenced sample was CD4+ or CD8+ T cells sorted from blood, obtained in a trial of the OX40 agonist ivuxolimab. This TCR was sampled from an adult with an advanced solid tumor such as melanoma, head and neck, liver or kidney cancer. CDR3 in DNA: TGCAGCGTTGAGGGCCGCCTAGCGAGGAATGAGCAGTTCTTC. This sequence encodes CSVEGRLARNEQFF.